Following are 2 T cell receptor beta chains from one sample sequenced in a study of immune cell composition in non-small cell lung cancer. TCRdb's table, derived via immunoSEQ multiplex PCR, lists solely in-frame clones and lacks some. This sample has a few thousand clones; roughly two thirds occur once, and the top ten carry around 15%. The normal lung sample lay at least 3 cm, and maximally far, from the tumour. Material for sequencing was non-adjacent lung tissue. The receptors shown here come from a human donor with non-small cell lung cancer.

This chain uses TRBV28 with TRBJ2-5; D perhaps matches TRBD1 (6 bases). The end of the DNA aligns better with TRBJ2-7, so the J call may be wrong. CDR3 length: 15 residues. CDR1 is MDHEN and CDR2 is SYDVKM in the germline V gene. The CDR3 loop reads CASSPHKPDRNEQYF. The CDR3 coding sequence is TGTGCCAGCAGTCCTCATAAGCCCGACAGGAACGAGCAGTACTTC.

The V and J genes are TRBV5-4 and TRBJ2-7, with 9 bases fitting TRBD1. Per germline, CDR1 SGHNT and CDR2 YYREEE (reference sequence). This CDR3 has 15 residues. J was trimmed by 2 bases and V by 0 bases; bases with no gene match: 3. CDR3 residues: CASSLGRQGAYEQYF. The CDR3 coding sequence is TGTGCCAGCAGCTTGGGGCGACAGGGGGCCTACGAGCAGTACTTC. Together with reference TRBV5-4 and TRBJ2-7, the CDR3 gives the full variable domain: ETGVTQSPTHLIKTRGQQVTLRCSSQSGHNTVSWYQQALGQGPQFIFQYYREEENGRGNFPPRFSGLQFPNYSSELNVNALELDDSALYLCASSLGRQGAYEQYFGPGTRLTVT.